This TCR beta chain was observed in a study of metastatic and nonmetastatic thyroid tumors. Background on the study: A comparison of repertoires was made across blood and tumor or nodule tissue from malignant and benign thyroid patients.

Per the original methods: Building a distant-metastasis classifier for papillary thyroid cancer drew on CDR3 differences across clinicopathological groups. TCRdb re-processed the PCR reads through MiXCR. TCRdb, not the authors, supplied the V and J calls. The table includes about 4,400 clones, roughly a third detected once. To note about this clone: What it recognizes is unknown.

Every patient underwent thyroid surgery untreated. CDR3 length: 15 residues. Trimming left V 1 base short and J 3 bases short, with 12 bases between. Germline V gene sequence: CDR1 SNHLY, CDR2 FYNNEI. Overall study results and limits: As reported, TCR beta diversity in blood and tumor was significantly higher in malignant thyroid tumors than in benign nodules.

The rearrangement links TRBV2 to TRBJ1-2, with a weak D call TRBD1 (5 bases). This clonotype was obtained from a male donor with papillary thyroid cancer or a benign thyroid nodule (not recorded which). Some clones in this sample may be carry-over from other donors' samples. Sequencing was performed on adjacent normal tissue. This CDR3 is CASSEGWRGDYGYTF. DNA of the CDR3: TGTGCCAGCAGTGAAGGGTGGAGGGGTGACTATGGCTACACCTTC.